This T cell receptor (beta chain) is drawn from a study of blood T cell repertoires in COVID-19. The overall study: The cDNA or gDNA used as material had been derived from T cells, B-cell-depleted T cells, or PBMCs.

V was trimmed by 1 base and J by 3 bases, leaving 12 bases between them. The CDR3 totals 16 residues. Germline lookup yields CDR1 MNHNS and CDR2 SASEGT. The data were produced by immunoSEQ multiplex PCR, yet TCRdb's version contains in-frame clones alone and is incomplete. The sample carries some 340,000 clones, roughly 85% recorded once. Specimen: peripheral blood. The chain couples TRBV6-1 to TRBJ2-2; D is uncertain. The TCR was taken from a woman younger than 35 with acute or convalescent COVID-19. CDR3 sequence reads: CASSEGGYFDTGELFF. The CDR3 DNA follows: TGTGCCAGCAGTGAAGGAGGTTATTTCGACACCGGGGAGCTGTTTTTT.